The T cell receptor (beta chain) under discussion was sequenced for a study of blood T cell repertoires in COVID-19. Generated by immunoSEQ multiplex PCR, the TCRdb table keeps only in-frame clones and is missing some. This table has about 100,000 clones, about 86% appearing once. Germline loops: CDR1 SGHAT, CDR2 FQNNGV. The CDR3 totals 16 residues. The V end was cut by 1 base, the J end by 4 bases, with 17 bases between. Note on this clone: The sample has other DNA sequences that encode this CDR3 too.

This TCR came from a woman aged 55-69 years in a cohort sampled during active or convalescent COVID-19. Sequenced input: peripheral blood. The rearrangement joins TRBV11-2 to TRBJ2-7, with a tentative D call TRBD2 (5 bases). CDR3 sequence: CASSLAWTATGYEQYF. CDR3 DNA: TGTGCCAGCAGCTTAGCCTGGACGGCCACGGGGTACGAGCAGTACTTC.